This record looks at one T cell receptor beta chain sequence and its context. CDR3 length: 12 residues. CDR1 SEHNR and CDR2 FQNEAQ come from the germline V gene (reference sequence). The V and J ends lost 2 bases and 7 bases respectively, with 8 bases between them. These data originate in a study of OX40 agonist ivuxolimab in advanced cancers. Study-level background: People who had prior anti-PD-1, anti-PD-L1 or anti-CTLA-4 therapy could take part, and approximately 43% had some.

Here immunoSEQ multiplex PCR was the method, and the copy in TCRdb shows in-frame clones only, minus some. The sample lists some 98,000 clones, more than 85% occurring once. The sample here was CD4+ or CD8+ T cells sorted from blood, taken in a trial of the OX40 agonist ivuxolimab. The sequence was collected from an adult with an advanced solid tumor such as melanoma, head and neck, liver or kidney cancer. The V gene is TRBV7-9, the J gene TRBJ1-1; D is unresolved. The CDR3 bases are TGTGCCAGCAGCTTATCGGGCATTGAAGCTTTCTTT. Its protein is CASSLSGIEAFF.